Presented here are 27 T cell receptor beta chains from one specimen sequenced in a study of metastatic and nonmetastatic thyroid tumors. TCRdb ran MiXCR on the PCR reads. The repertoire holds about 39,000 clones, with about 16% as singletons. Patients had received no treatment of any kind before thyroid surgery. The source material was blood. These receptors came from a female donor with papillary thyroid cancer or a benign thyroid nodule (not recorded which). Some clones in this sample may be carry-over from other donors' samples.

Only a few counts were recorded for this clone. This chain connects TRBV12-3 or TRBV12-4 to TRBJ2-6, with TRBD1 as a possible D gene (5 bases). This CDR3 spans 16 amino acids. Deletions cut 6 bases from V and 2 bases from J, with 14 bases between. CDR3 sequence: CASRAIRGTGANVLTF. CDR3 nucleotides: TGTGCCAGCAGGGCCATAAGGGGAACTGGGGCCAACGTCCTGACTTTC.

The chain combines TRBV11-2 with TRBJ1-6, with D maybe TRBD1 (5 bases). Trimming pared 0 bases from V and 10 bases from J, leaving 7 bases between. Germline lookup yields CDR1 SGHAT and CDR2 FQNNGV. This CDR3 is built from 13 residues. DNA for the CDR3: TGTGCCAGCAGCTTAGATGGGGGATCACCCCTCCACTTT. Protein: CASSLDGGSPLHF.

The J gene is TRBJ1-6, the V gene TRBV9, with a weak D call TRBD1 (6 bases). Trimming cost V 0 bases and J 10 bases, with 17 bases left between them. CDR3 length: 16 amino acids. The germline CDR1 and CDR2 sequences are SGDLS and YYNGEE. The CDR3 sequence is CASSVGGRTVNSPLHF. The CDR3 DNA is TGTGCCAGCAGCGTAGGTGGAAGGACAGTTAACTCACCCCTCCACTTT.

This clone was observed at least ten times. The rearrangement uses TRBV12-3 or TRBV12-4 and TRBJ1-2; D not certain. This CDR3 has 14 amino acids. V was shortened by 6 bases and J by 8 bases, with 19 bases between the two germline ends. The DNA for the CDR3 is TGTGCCAGCAGACCCCTCGGAATCCGGGTAGGCTACACCTTC. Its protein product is CASRPLGIRVGYTF.

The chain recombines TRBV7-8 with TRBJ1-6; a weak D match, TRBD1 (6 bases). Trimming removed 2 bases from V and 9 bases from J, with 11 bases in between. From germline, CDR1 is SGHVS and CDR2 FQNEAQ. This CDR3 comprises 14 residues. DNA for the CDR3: TGTGCCAGCAGCTTAACAGGGATTGGTTCACCCCTCCACTTT. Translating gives CASSLTGIGSPLHF.

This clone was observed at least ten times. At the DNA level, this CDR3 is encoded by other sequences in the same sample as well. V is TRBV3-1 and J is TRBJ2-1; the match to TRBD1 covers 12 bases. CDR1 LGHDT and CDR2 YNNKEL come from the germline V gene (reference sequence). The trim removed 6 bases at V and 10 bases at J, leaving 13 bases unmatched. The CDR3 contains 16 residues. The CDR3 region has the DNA TGTGCCAGCAGTCGCTCCGGGACAGGGGGCGCGGGGGAGCAGTTCTTC. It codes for CASSRSGTGGAGEQFF.

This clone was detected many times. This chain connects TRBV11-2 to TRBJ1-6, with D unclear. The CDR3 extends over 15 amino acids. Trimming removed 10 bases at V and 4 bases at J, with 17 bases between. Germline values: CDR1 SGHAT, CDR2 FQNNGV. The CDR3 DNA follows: TGTGCCACTAGCCAAACGGACGGGTATAATTCACCCCTCCACTTT. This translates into CATSQTDGYNSPLHF.

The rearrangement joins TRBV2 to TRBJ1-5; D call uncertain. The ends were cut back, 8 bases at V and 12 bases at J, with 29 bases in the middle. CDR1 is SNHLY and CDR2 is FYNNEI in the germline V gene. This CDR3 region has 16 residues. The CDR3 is CASSGGLVPSNQNQHF. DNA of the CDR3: TGTGCCAGCTCCGGCGGCCTAGTTCCTAGCAATCAGAACCAGCATTTT.

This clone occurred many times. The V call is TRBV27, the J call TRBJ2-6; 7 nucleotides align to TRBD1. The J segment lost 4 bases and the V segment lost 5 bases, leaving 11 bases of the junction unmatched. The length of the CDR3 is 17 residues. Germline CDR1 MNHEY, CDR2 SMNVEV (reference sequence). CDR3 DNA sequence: TGTGCCAGCAGTCAGGGACAGACTGTTTTGGGGGCCAACGTCCTGACTTTC. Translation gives CASSQGQTVLGANVLTF.

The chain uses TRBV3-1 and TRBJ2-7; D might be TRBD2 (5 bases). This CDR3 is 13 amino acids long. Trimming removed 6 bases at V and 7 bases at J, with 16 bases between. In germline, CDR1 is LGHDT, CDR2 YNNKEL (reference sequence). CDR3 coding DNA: TGTGCCAGCAGACCGAACGGACTTGAGGAGCAGTACTTC. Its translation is CASRPNGLEEQYF.

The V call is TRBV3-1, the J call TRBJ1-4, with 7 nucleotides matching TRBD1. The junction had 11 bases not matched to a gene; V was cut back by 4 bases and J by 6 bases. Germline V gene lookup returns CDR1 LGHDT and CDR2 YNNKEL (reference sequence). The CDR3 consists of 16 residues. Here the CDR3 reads CASSPPVTGRYEKLFF. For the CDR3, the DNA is TGTGCCAGCAGCCCCCCTGTGACAGGGAGATATGAAAAACTGTTTTTT.

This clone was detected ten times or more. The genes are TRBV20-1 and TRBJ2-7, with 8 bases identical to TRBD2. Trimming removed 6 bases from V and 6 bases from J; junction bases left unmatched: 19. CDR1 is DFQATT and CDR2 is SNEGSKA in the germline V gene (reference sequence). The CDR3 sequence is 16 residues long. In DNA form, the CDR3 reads TGCAGTGCAAGCCCCCAATTGCGGGGGGCCACCTGCGAGCAGTACTTC. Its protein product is CSASPQLRGATCEQYF.

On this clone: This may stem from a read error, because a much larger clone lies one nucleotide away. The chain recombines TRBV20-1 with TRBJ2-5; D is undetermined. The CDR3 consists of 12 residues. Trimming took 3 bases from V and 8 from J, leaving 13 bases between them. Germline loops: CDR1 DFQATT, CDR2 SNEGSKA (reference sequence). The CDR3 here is CSASRLWDTQYF. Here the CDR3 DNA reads TGCAGTGCTAGTCGATTGTGGGATACCCAGTACTTC.

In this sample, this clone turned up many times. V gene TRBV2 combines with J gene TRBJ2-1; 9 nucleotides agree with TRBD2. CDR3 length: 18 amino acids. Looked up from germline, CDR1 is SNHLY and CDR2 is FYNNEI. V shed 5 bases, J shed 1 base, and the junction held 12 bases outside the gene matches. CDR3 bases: TGTGCCAGCAGTTCCTCCCTATTAGCGGGAGCGTCCTACAATGAGCAGTTCTTC. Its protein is CASSSSLLAGASYNEQFF.

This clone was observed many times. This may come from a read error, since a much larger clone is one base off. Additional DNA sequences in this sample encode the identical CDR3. The CDR3 reads CASRRTGEYGYTF. In DNA form, the CDR3 reads TGTGCCAGCCGCCGGACGGGGGAGTATGGCTACACCTTC. The genes are TRBV6-4 and TRBJ1-2, with D maybe TRBD1 (5 bases). V was cut by 8 bases and J by 5 bases, with 15 bases left in between. This CDR3 spans 13 amino acids. Germline V CDR1 and CDR2: MRHNA, SNTAGT.

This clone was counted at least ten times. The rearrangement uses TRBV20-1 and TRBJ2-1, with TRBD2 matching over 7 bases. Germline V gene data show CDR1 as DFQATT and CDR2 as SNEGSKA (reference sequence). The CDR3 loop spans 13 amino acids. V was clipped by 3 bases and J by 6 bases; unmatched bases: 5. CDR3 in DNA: TGCAGTGCTAGCAAGCGGGGTCGCAATGAGCAGTTCTTC. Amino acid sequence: CSASKRGRNEQFF.

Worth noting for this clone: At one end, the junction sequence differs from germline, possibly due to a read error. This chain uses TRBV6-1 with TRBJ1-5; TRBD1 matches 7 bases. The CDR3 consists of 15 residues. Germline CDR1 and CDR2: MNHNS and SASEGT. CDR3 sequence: CASRGTVRGNQPHHF. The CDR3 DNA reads TGTGCCAGCAGGGGGACAGTGAGGGGCAATCAGCCCCACCATTTT.

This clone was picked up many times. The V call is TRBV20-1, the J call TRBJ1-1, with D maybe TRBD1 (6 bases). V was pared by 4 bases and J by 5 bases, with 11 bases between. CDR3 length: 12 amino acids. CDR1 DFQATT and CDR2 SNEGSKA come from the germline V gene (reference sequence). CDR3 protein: CSANREGTEAFF. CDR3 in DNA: TGCAGTGCTAACAGGGAGGGTACTGAAGCTTTCTTT.

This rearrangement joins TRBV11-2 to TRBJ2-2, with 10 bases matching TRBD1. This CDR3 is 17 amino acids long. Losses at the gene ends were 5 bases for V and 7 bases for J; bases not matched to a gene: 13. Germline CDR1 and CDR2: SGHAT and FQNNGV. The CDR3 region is CASSPQFGQGVVGELFF. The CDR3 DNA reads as TGTGCCAGCAGCCCCCAATTTGGACAGGGGGTTGTCGGGGAGCTGTTTTTT.

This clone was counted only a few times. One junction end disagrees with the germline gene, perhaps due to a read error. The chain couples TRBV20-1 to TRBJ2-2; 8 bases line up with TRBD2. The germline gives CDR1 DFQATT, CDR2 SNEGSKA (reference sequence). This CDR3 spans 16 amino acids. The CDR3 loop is CIAPRSGGRGTGELFF. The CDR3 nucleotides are TGCATTGCTCCCCGATCGGGGGGGCGAGGCACCGGGGAGCTGTTTTTT.

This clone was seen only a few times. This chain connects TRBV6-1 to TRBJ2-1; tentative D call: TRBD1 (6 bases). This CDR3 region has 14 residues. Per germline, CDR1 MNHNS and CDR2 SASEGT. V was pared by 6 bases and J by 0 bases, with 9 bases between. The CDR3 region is CASSQDSSYNEQFF. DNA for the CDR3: TGTGCCAGCAGCCAGGACAGCTCCTACAATGAGCAGTTCTTC.

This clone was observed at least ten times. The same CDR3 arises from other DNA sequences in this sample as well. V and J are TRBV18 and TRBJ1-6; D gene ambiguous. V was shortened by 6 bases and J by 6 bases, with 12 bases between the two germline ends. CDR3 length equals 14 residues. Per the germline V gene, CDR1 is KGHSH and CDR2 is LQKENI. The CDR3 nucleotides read TGTGCCAGCTCCCCCGAATGGCCTAATTCACCCCTCCACTTT. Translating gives CASSPEWPNSPLHF.

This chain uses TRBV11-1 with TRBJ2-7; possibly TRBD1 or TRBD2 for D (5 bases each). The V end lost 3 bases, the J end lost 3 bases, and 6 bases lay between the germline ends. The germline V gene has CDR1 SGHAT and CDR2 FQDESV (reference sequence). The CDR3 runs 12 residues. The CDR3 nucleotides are TGTGCCAGCAGCTTTGGGGGCTACGAGCAGTACTTC. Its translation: CASSFGGYEQYF. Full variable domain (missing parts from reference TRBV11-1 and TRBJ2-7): EAEVAQSPRYKITEKSQAVAFWCDPISGHATLYWYRQILGQGPELLVQFQDESVVDDSQLPKDRFSAERLKGVDSTLKIQPAELGDSAMYLCASSFGGYEQYFGPGTRLTVT.

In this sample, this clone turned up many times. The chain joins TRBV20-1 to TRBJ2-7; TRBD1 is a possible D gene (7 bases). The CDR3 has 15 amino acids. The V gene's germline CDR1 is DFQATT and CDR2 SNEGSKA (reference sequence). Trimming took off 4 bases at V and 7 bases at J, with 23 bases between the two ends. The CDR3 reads CSATAIQGRAGEQYF. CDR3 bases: TGCAGTGCTACAGCGATACAGGGGCGGGCGGGGGAGCAGTACTTC.

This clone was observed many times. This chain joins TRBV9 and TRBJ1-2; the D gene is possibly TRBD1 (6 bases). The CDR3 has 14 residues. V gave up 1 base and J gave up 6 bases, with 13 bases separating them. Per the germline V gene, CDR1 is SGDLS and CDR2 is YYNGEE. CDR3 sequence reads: CASSVSGGPDGYTF. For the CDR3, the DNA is TGTGCCAGCAGCGTATCCGGGGGGCCGGATGGCTACACCTTC.

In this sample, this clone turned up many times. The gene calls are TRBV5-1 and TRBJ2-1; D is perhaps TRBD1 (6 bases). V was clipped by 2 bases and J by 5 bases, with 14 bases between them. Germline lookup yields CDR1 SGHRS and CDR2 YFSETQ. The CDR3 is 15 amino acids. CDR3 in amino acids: CASSFGQNVHNEQFF. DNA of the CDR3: TGCGCCAGCAGCTTCGGACAGAACGTCCACAATGAGCAGTTCTTC. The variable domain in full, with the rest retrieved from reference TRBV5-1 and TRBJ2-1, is KAGVTQTPRYLIKTRGQQVTLSCSPISGHRSVSWYQQTPGQGLQFLFEYFSETQRNKGNFPGRFSGRQFSNSRSEMNVSTLELGDSALYLCASSFGQNVHNEQFFGPGTRLTVL.

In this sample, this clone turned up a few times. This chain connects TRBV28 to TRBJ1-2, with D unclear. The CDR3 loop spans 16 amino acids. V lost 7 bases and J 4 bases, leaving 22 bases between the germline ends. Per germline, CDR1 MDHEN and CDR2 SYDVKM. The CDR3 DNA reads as TGTGCCAGCATCCCGTCGGCGTCTCTCTGGGGCTATGGCTACACCTTC. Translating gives CASIPSASLWGYGYTF.